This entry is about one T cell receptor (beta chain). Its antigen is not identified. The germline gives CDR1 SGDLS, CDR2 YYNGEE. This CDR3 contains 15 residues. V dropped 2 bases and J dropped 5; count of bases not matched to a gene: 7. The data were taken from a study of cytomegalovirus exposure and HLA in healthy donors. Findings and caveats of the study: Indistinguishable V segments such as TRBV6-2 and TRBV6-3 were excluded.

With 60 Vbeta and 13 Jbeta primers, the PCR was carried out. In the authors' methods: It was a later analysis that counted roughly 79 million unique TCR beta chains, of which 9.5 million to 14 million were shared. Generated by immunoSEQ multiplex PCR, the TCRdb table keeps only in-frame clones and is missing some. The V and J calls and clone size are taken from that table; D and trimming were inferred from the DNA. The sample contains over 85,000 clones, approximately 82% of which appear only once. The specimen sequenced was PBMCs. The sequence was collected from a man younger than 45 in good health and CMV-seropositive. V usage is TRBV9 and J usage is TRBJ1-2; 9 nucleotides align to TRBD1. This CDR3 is CASSVAGTGTYGYTF. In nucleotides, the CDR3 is TGTGCCAGCAGCGTCGCCGGGACAGGGACATATGGCTACACCTTC.